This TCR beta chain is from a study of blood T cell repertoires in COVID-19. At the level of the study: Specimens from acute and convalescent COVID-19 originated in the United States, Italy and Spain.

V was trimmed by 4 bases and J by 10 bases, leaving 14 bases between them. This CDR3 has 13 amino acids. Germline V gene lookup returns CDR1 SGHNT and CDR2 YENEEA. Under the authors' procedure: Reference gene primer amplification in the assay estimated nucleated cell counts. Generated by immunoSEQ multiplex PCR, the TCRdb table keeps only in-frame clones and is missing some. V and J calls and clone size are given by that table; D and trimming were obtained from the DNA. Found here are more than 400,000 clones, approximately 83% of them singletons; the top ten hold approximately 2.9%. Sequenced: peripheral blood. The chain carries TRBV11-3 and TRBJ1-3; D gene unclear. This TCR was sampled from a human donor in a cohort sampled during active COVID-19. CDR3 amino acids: CASSSTERGTIYF. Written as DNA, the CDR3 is TGTGCCAGCAGCTCCACTGAACGGGGTACCATATATTTT.